A selection of T cell receptor beta chains follows, all from one sample in a study of blood T cells in healthy people across ages. TCRdb passed the 5' RACE reads through MiXCR, listing each CDR3 protein once. Of around 1,000,000 distinct CDR3 sequences listed, less than 25% are singletons. These records were also assigned to another study, of T cells of mothers and their children.

Sequencing input: blood. The receptors were gathered from a girl aged 2-10 years in good health. CDR3s include the opening cysteine and the closing phenylalanine or tryptophan. The D gene is left open where the match is weak. The size field is filled for only some rows; it gives once, few, many or a size class.

size,D,V,J,DNA,CDR3
NA,NA,TRBV12-3/TRBV12-4,TRBJ1-1,TGTGCCAGCACCTTGACCGATACAGTGAACACTGAAGCTTTCTTT,CASTLTDTVNTEAFF
NA,NA,TRBV7-9,TRBJ1-6,TGTGCCAGCAGCCCCATGGGGGAGTATTCACCCCTCCACTTT,CASSPMGEYSPLHF
NA,NA,TRBV29-1,TRBJ2-7,TGCAGCGTTGAAGGGGTCGAGCAGTACTTC,CSVEGVEQYF
few,NA,TRBV18,TRBJ1-3,TGTGCCAGCTCATTCACCGCAAGCTCTGGAAACACCATATATTTT,CASSFTASSGNTIYF
NA,NA,TRBV6-1,TRBJ1-2,TGTGCCGTACAGGTCTATGGCTACACCTTC,CAVQVYGYTF
NA,TRBD2,TRBV20-1,TRBJ2-1,TGCAGTGCTATCCTCGGGACTAGGCCCAATGAGCAGTTCTTC,CSAILGTRPNEQFF
many,TRBD2,TRBV7-2,TRBJ2-7,TGTGCCAGCCTACGGCAGCGGGGGGCATCCTACGAGCAGTACTTC,CASLRQRGASYEQYF
few,NA,TRBV2,TRBJ2-4,TGTGCCAGCAGTGCGGACAACATTCAGTACTTC,CASSADNIQYF
NA,NA,TRBV11-2,TRBJ2-5,TGTGCCAGCAGCCGCAGGGACGGCCAAGAGACCCAGTACTTC,CASSRRDGQETQYF
few,NA,TRBV12-3/TRBV12-4,TRBJ2-4,TGTGCCAGCAGTTTAGGCCAGGTAGCCAAAAACATTCAGTACTTC,CASSLGQVAKNIQYF
NA,NA,TRBV2,TRBJ2-7,TGTGCCAGCGAAACCTGGGCCTCCTACGAGCAGTACTTC,CASETWASYEQYF
NA,NA,TRBV29-1,TRBJ2-7,TGCAGCGCTACGGACGTCTACGAGCAGTACTTC,CSATDVYEQYF
NA,TRBD1,TRBV29-1,TRBJ1-5,TGCAGCGTGGGGACAGGCAGTCAGCCCCAGCATTTT,CSVGTGSQPQHF
NA,NA,TRBV28,TRBJ1-2,TGTGCCAGCAGTGGGGGTCGGGGACCTAACTATGGCTACACCTTC,CASSGGRGPNYGYTF
few,NA,TRBV4-3,TRBJ2-5,TGCGCCAGCAGCCAAGAAGCGGTAGGGGAGACCCAGTACTTC,CASSQEAVGETQYF
many,NA,TRBV3-1,TRBJ2-1,TGTGCCAGCAGCCAGTCAGATGAGCAGTTCTTC,CASSQSDEQFF
few,NA,TRBV9,TRBJ2-1,TGTGCCAGCAGCGTAGCCCCGAGAGCGGAAAAATACAATGAGCAGTTCTTC,CASSVAPRAEKYNEQFF
NA,TRBD1,TRBV7-9,TRBJ1-1,TGTGCCAGCAGCTCAAACGGGGGACAGAAAATAAATGAAGCTTTCTTT,CASSSNGGQKINEAFF
few,NA,TRBV12-3/TRBV12-4,TRBJ1-5,TGTGCCAGCAATATGGGACCTAGCAATCAGCCCCAGCATTTT,CASNMGPSNQPQHF
NA,TRBD2,TRBV29-1,TRBJ2-1,TGCAGCGGGGCAGCGGGGCTTCCGGGGAATGAGCAGTTCTTC,CSGAAGLPGNEQFF